These 23 T cell receptor beta chains came from one sample sequenced in a study of cytomegalovirus exposure and HLA in healthy donors. PCR used 60 Vbeta primers and 13 Jbeta primers. The table came from immunoSEQ multiplex PCR; TCRdb's copy has only in-frame clones and leaves some out. This table holds more than 60,000 clones, over 65% found once. The sample was PBMCs. The source is a man aged 40-50 years in good health and CMV-seropositive.

The chain links TRBV30 to TRBJ1-3, with D possibly being TRBD1 (6 bases). This CDR3 has 15 amino acids. Germline V CDR1 and CDR2: GTSNPN, SVGIG (reference sequence). Trimming took off 4 bases at V and 2 bases at J, with 15 bases between the two ends. The CDR3 here is CAWTLQGFTGNTIYF. CDR3 in DNA: TGTGCCTGGACCCTACAGGGTTTTACTGGAAACACCATATATTTT.

V and J are TRBV7-2 and TRBJ1-2, with 10 bases lining up with TRBD1. The CDR3 extends over 15 amino acids. Germline CDR1 reads SGHTA; CDR2 reads FQGNSA. Trimming took 3 bases from V and 6 from J; bases not matched to a gene: 7. CDR3 amino acids: CASSFPDRGRNGYTF. CDR3 DNA: TGTGCCAGCAGCTTCCCAGACAGGGGGCGCAATGGCTACACCTTC.

This clone was detected only a few times. The chain joins TRBV15 to TRBJ1-1; D is ambiguous. Trimming removed 0 bases from V and 6 bases from J, with 5 bases in between. The CDR3 spans 12 residues. The germline V gene has CDR1 LNHNV and CDR2 YYDKDF (reference sequence). In DNA, the CDR3 is TGTGCCACCAGCAGAGATCAATCTGAAGCTTTCTTT. Translation: CATSRDQSEAFF.

The chain uses TRBV30 and TRBJ2-3, with 13 bases aligning to TRBD2. V gave up 3 bases and J gave up 3 bases; unmatched junction bases: 6. The CDR3 is 16 amino acids. Per the germline V gene, CDR1 is GTSNPN and CDR2 is SVGIG (reference sequence). In nucleotides, the CDR3 is TGTGCCTGGAGGAAACTAGCGGGGGGGCTTACAGATACGCAGTATTTT. It is translated as CAWRKLAGGLTDTQYF.

The genes are TRBV6-6 and TRBJ2-1; 8 positions match TRBD2. Germline V CDR1 and CDR2: MNHNY, SVGAGI (reference sequence). The CDR3 totals 16 residues. The V segment lost 5 bases and the J segment 7 bases; nucleotides outside the gene matches: 13. The CDR3, as DNA: TGTGCCAGCAGTCAGCAACCGGGACTAGTAGGTAATGAGCAGTTCTTC. This gives the protein CASSQQPGLVGNEQFF.

The V call is TRBV27, the J call TRBJ1-6; perhaps TRBD1 as D (6 bases). With 8 bases removed from V and 5 bases from J, the gap between germline ends came to 10 bases. The CDR3 runs to 13 residues. Per the germline V gene, CDR1 is MNHEY and CDR2 is SMNVEV (reference sequence). CDR3 residues: CASRDTNNSPLHF. The CDR3 nucleotides are TGTGCCAGCCGGGACACTAATAATTCACCCCTCCACTTT.

CDR3 sequence reads: CASSQGHTNYGYTF. The CDR3 DNA is TGCGCCAGCAGCCAAGGGCACACTAACTATGGCTACACCTTC. The chain recombines TRBV4-1 with TRBJ1-2; D remains unclear. Germline values: CDR1 MGHRA, CDR2 YSYEKL. The V end was cut by 1 base, the J end by 0 bases, with 6 bases between. The CDR3 spans 14 residues.

The J gene is TRBJ1-2, the V gene TRBV30; D may be TRBD1 (6 bases). Germline V CDR1 and CDR2: GTSNPN, SVGIG (reference sequence). CDR3 size: 13 residues. The germline V and J ends were trimmed by 6 bases and 0 bases, with 11 bases remaining between them. In DNA form, the CDR3 reads TGTGCCTGTTCACAGGGACCTAACTATGGCTACACCTTC. It is translated as CACSQGPNYGYTF.

The CDR3 here is CASRGQGTSPLHF. The CDR3 nucleotides read TGTGCCAGCAGAGGACAGGGGACTTCACCCCTCCACTTT. The chain couples TRBV6-5 to TRBJ1-6, with 9 nucleotides matching TRBD1. Germline CDR1 reads MNHEY; CDR2 reads SVGAGI. With 6 bases clipped from V and 9 bases from J, the junction kept 3 bases outside the gene matches. The length of the CDR3 is 13 residues.

Here the CDR3 DNA reads TGTGCCAGCAGCGCCGGGGGGGCCATTAGCACAGATACGCAGTATTTT. As protein: CASSAGGAISTDTQYF. The chain uses TRBV7-2 and TRBJ2-3; 8 nucleotides agree with TRBD2. Germline CDR1 and CDR2: SGHTA and FQGNSA. The CDR3 sequence is 16 residues long. The V segment lost 5 bases and the J segment 0 bases; nucleotides outside the gene matches: 7.

The V call is TRBV4-1, the J call TRBJ1-4; tentatively, D is TRBD1 (5 bases). V lost 4 bases and J 4 bases, leaving 10 bases between the germline ends. Germline CDR1 and CDR2: MGHRA and YSYEKL. The CDR3 is made up of 14 amino acids. The CDR3 loop is CASSPRVINEKLFF. CDR3 DNA: TGCGCCAGCAGCCCCAGGGTTATTAATGAAAAACTGTTTTTT.

This clone was found once. The V gene is TRBV5-1, the J gene TRBJ2-7; the D gene is possibly TRBD1 (5 bases). From germline, CDR1 is SGHRS and CDR2 YFSETQ. The CDR3 length is 15 residues. With 2 bases removed from V and 0 bases from J, the gap between germline ends came to 12 bases. CDR3 region: CASSFTGQSSYEQYF. The CDR3 DNA is TGCGCCAGCAGCTTCACAGGTCAAAGCTCCTACGAGCAGTACTTC.

The V call is TRBV21-1, the J call TRBJ1-1; the table names TRBD1, a call not compared with the DNA. TRBV21-1 counts as a pseudogene. This CDR3 contains 15 residues. The CDR3 protein is CASSMKGVKDTEAFF. CDR3 DNA: TGTGCCAGCAGCATGAAGGGGGTAAAGGACACTGAAGCTTTCTTT.

The chain joins TRBV11-2 to TRBJ1-1, with D unresolved. Germline CDR1 and CDR2: SGHAT and FQNNGV. Trimming took 4 bases from V and 3 from J, leaving 27 bases between them. CDR3 length: 19 residues. CDR3 in amino acids: CASSSLAGWMSRRDTEAFF. CDR3 sequence (DNA): TGTGCCAGCAGCTCTTTAGCGGGGTGGATGAGCAGACGGGACACTGAAGCTTTCTTT.

The rearrangement joins TRBV6-1 to TRBJ1-4; the D is unclear. The CDR3 contains 12 residues. The germline gives CDR1 MNHNS, CDR2 SASEGT. V shed 2 bases and J shed 8 bases, with 6 bases lying between them. The CDR3 is CASSEQREKLFF. CDR3 sequence (DNA): TGTGCCAGCAGTGAACAGAGGGAAAAACTGTTTTTT.

The genes are TRBV5-1 and TRBJ2-7, with D possibly matching TRBD1 (6 bases). Germline V gives CDR1 SGHRS, CDR2 YFSETQ. The CDR3 sequence is 19 residues long. V gave up 0 bases and J gave up 2 bases, with 24 bases separating them. As DNA, the CDR3 is TGCGCCAGCAGCTTGGATTCTGGGACACCCTATTTAGGCCCCTACGAGCAGTACTTC. Amino acids: CASSLDSGTPYLGPYEQYF.

This sequence joins TRBV6-4 and TRBJ2-5; D is unclear. The CDR3 has 15 residues. Trimming shortened V by 7 bases and J by 1 base, and 16 bases separated the two germline ends. Per germline, CDR1 MRHNA and CDR2 SNTAGT. The CDR3 bases are TGTGCCAGCAATCAGGTCTTATTCTTCCAAGAGACCCAGTACTTC. Protein product: CASNQVLFFQETQYF.

The chain links TRBV30 to TRBJ1-1, with D unresolved. The CDR3 spans 14 residues. Trimming pared 1 base from V and 3 bases from J, leaving 12 bases between. The germline CDR1 and CDR2 sequences are GTSNPN and SVGIG (reference sequence). The CDR3 loop is CAWSGVRRDTEAFF. In nucleotides, the CDR3 is TGTGCCTGGAGTGGGGTACGTCGGGACACTGAAGCTTTCTTT.

The chain joins TRBV19 to TRBJ2-1, with 12 bases identical to TRBD2. Looked up from germline, CDR1 is LNHDA and CDR2 is SQIVND (reference sequence). V gave up 5 bases and J gave up 6 bases; unmatched junction bases: 5. This CDR3 has 15 residues. The CDR3 sequence is CASSARLAGANEQFF. The CDR3 bases are TGTGCCAGTAGTGCCCGACTAGCGGGGGCCAATGAGCAGTTCTTC.

The J gene is TRBJ2-1, the V gene TRBV7-2; TRBD2 agrees at 11 bases. The CDR3 contains 16 residues. Germline V gene data show CDR1 as SGHTA and CDR2 as FQGNSA. V lost 0 bases, J lost 4 bases, and 2 bases stayed unmatched. Here the CDR3 reads CASSLAASGRYNEQFF. CDR3 nucleotide sequence: TGTGCCAGCAGCTTAGCGGCTAGCGGGAGGTACAATGAGCAGTTCTTC.

V gene TRBV2 combines with J gene TRBJ2-5, with TRBD2 matching over 14 bases. V shed 6 bases and J 5 bases; nucleotides not matched to a gene: 5. This CDR3 has 15 residues. Germline CDR1 is SNHLY and CDR2 is FYNNEI. CDR3 in DNA: TGTGCCAGCAGCAGACTAGCGGGAGGGCGGGAGACCCAGTACTTC. This translates into CASSRLAGGRETQYF.

The chain joins TRBV4-1 to TRBJ2-5; TRBD1 matches 8 bases. The CDR3 spans 16 residues. The V segment lost 1 base and the J segment 5 bases; nucleotides outside the gene matches: 9. Germline V gives CDR1 MGHRA, CDR2 YSYEKL. The CDR3 loop is CASSQVGQGRRETQYF. The DNA of the CDR3 is TGCGCCAGCAGCCAAGTAGGACAGGGTCGACGCGAGACCCAGTACTTC.

This CDR3 reads CASSEGDTREQYF. The CDR3, as DNA: TGTGCCAGCAGTGAGGGGGACACCCGCGAGCAGTACTTC. The chain couples TRBV6-1 to TRBJ2-7; a weak D match, TRBD1 (6 bases). From germline, CDR1 is MNHNS and CDR2 SASEGT. This CDR3 has 13 residues. Deletions cut 3 bases from V and 6 bases from J, with 12 bases between.